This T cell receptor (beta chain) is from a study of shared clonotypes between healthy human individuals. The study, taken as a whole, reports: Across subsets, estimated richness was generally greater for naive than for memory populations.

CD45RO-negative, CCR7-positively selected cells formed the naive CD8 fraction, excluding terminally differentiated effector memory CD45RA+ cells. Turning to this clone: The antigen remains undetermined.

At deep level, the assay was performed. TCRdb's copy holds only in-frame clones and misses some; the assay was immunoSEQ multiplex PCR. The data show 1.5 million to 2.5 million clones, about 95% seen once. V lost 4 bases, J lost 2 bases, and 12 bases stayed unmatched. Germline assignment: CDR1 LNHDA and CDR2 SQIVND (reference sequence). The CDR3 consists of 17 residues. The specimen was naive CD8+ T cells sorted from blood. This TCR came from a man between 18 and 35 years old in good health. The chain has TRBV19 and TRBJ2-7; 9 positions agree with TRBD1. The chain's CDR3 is CASSNLTPDRGPYEQYF. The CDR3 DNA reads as TGTGCCAGTAGTAATCTTACACCGGACAGGGGCCCCTACGAGCAGTACTTC.